This T cell receptor (beta chain) was identified in a study of cytomegalovirus exposure and HLA in healthy donors. The CDR3 covers 15 residues. Germline V gives CDR1 LNHNV, CDR2 YYDKDF (reference sequence). V lost 0 bases to trimming and J lost 7 bases, with 15 bases between them. The PCR made use of 60 Vbeta and 13 Jbeta primers. Measured with immunoSEQ multiplex PCR; TCRdb has only the in-frame clones, and not every one. Of some 150,000 clones in the sample, roughly 76% were seen once. A note on this clone: As yet, its antigen is unknown.

Regarding the study as a whole: Further analysis, carried out later, found HLA-associated TCR beta chains more clonally expanded than equally common other chains.

The chain recombines TRBV15 with TRBJ1-2; D gene uncertain. The source of this sequence is a woman between 18 and 29 years old in good health and CMV-seropositive. The sequencing sample was made of PBMCs. CDR3 amino acids: CATSRDRPEGFGYTF. The DNA for the CDR3 is TGTGCCACCAGCAGAGATAGGCCAGAGGGATTTGGCTACACCTTC.